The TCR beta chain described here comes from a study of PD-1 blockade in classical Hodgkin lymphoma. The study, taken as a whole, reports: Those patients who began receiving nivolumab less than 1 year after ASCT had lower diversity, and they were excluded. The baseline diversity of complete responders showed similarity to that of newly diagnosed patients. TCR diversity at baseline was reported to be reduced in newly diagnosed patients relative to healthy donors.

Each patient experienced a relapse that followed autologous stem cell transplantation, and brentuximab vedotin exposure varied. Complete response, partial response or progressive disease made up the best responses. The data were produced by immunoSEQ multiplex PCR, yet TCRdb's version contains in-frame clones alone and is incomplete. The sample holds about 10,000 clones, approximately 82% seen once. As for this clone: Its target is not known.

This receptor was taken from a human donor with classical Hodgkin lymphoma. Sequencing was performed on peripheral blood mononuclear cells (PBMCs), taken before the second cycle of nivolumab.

The CDR3 region has the DNA TGTGCCAGCAGCTTATCGACAAAAAGCTCCTACGAGCAGTACTTC. It is translated as CASSLSTKSSYEQYF. The chain uses TRBV7-2 and TRBJ2-7; D not certain. V lost 2 bases and J lost 0, with 11 bases in between. The germline V gene encodes CDR1 SGHTA and CDR2 FQGNSA. The CDR3 sequence is 15 residues long. Variable domain in full (rest from reference TRBV7-2 and TRBJ2-7): GAGVSQSPSNKVTEKGKDVELRCDPISGHTALYWYRQSLGQGLEFLIYFQGNSAPDKSGLPSDRFSAERTGGSVSTLTIQRTQQEDSAVYLCASSLSTKSSYEQYFGPGTRLTVT.